This T cell receptor (beta chain) was documented in a study of blood T cell repertoires in COVID-19. Background on the study: The United States, Italy and Spain were the sources of the acute and convalescent COVID-19 samples.

V shed 5 bases, J shed 2 bases, and the junction held 7 bases outside the gene matches. This CDR3 has 15 amino acids. The germline V gene has CDR1 MDHEN and CDR2 SYDVKM. Sequencing was performed with immunoSEQ multiplex PCR; in TCRdb, only in-frame clones are kept and a portion is missing. Of roughly 110,000 clones listed, about 82% are singletons. The receptor comes from a man at least 80 years old with COVID-19, enrolled during active disease. Sequencing input: peripheral blood. The J gene is TRBJ2-3, the V gene TRBV28; TRBD2 agrees at 7 bases. The CDR3 region has the DNA TGTGCCAGCAGTCGGCGGGACTACTTCACAGATACGCAGTATTTT. Amino acid sequence: CASSRRDYFTDTQYF. Drawing the rest from reference TRBV28 and TRBJ2-3, the complete variable domain is DVKVTQSSRYLVKRTGEKVFLECVQDMDHENMFWYRQDPGLGLRLIYFSYDVKMKEKGDIPEGYSVSREKKERFSLILESASTNQTSMYLCASSRRDYFTDTQYFGPGTRLTVL.